The 8 T cell receptor beta chains listed next were all sequenced from one sample in a study of regulatory T cells in long-lasting Graves disease. Time point reported: newly diagnosed GD, antithyroid drugs for less than 3 months. Extracted PBMC RNA gave rise to the TCR library. Libraries of TCR beta came from iRepertoire HTBI primers plus Arm-PCR of CDR3 regions. In TCRdb, the multiplex PCR reads were re-called with MiXCR into one record per CDR3 protein. The sample has a few hundred thousand distinct CDR3 sequences, less than 15% seen once. This same sample was also taken into another study, of T cells in Graves' hyperthyroidism and ophthalmopathy.

This specimen was peripheral blood mononuclear cells (PBMCs), taken at new diagnosis, from a patient treated with antithyroid drugs. The source is a woman in her 50s with Graves disease.

This clonotype came up many times. In DNA form, the CDR3 reads TGTGCCAGCAGTTACAGAGCGGGAGGGCTAATCACAGATACGCAGTATTTT. This translates into CASSYRAGGLITDTQYF. This chain uses TRBV6-5 with TRBJ2-3, with TRBD2 identical over 10 bases. CDR1 and CDR2 from the germline V gene are MNHEY and SVGAGI. This CDR3 comprises 17 residues. Trimming removed 2 bases from V and 2 bases from J; junction bases left unmatched: 7.

The chain is built from TRBV28 and TRBJ2-1; D remains ambiguous. Germline V gene lookup returns CDR1 MDHEN and CDR2 SYDVKM. The CDR3 has 14 amino acids. V was cut by 6 bases and J by 3 bases, with 12 bases left in between. CDR3 coding DNA: TGTGCCAGCAGACCACCCGACCGCTACAATGAGCAGTTCTTC. Translation gives CASRPPDRYNEQFF.

This clonotype was observed many times. This chain joins TRBV11-1 and TRBJ1-1; D remains ambiguous. Germline CDR1 SGHAT, CDR2 FQDESV (reference sequence). V was pared by 2 bases and J by 7 bases, with 14 bases between. The CDR3 totals 14 residues. The CDR3 region is CASSLREGSGEAFF. CDR3 sequence (DNA): TGTGCCAGCAGCTTACGGGAGGGAAGTGGTGAAGCTTTCTTT.

In this sample, this clonotype turned up many times. The rearrangement uses TRBV3-1 and TRBJ1-1, with D uncertain. Germline V lookup: CDR1 LGHDT, CDR2 YNNKEL (reference sequence). The CDR3 has 14 amino acids. Trimming took 1 base from V and 0 from J, leaving 6 bases between them. The CDR3 protein is CASSQVNVNTEAFF. CDR3 bases: TGTGCCAGCAGCCAAGTCAACGTGAACACTGAAGCTTTCTTT.

The rearrangement joins TRBV29-1 to TRBJ2-5; 7 bases are a match to TRBD2. The CDR3 loop spans 13 amino acids. Germline CDR1 is SQVTM and CDR2 is ANQGSEA. With 5 bases clipped from V and 2 bases from J, the junction kept 5 bases outside the gene matches. This chain's CDR3 is CSVSGLDQETQYF. For the CDR3, the DNA is TGCAGCGTTTCCGGACTAGATCAAGAGACCCAGTACTTC.

This sequence joins TRBV6-2 or TRBV6-3 and TRBJ1-2, with 7 bases aligning to TRBD1. V was pared by 5 bases and J by 4 bases, with 10 bases of the junction left unmatched. This CDR3 spans 15 amino acids. The V gene's germline CDR1 is MNHEY and CDR2 SVGEGT. CDR3 sequence reads: CASSTDRAGGYGYTF. The CDR3 DNA reads as TGTGCCAGCAGTACCGACAGGGCCGGGGGCTATGGCTACACCTTC.

This rearrangement joins TRBV7-3 to TRBJ2-3, with 10 bases fitting TRBD2. This CDR3 comprises 18 residues. Germline V lookup: CDR1 SGHTA, CDR2 FQGTGA. Losses at the gene ends were 0 bases for V and 4 bases for J; bases not matched to a gene: 10. The CDR3 sequence is CASSLTSRPSGSPDTQYF. The CDR3 DNA reads TGTGCCAGCAGCTTAACCTCCCGGCCTAGCGGGAGCCCAGATACGCAGTATTTT.

This clonotype was detected only once. A read error may be the cause here, since a much bigger clone is one base away. The chain recombines TRBV2 with TRBJ2-7; D may be TRBD1 (6 bases). The V gene's germline CDR1 is SNHLY and CDR2 FYNNEI. The CDR3 sequence is 12 residues long. The CDR3 reads CAGRDNSYDQYF. DNA of the CDR3: TGTGCCGGTCGGGACAACTCCTACGATCAGTACTTC.